The TCR beta chain under discussion was sequenced for a study of molecular identifiers for immune sequencing clone quantification. In preparing bulk TCR libraries, previously described methods and listed TCR primers were used. TCRdb analysed the PCR reads with MiXCR anew, one entry per CDR3 protein. The profile shows some 320,000 distinct CDR3 sequences, about a fifth of them singletons. Naive CD8 sequencing libraries were generated from roughly 18,000 to 920,000 sorted cells, with 10%, 30% or 50% RNA as input. When naive CD8 T cells were sorted, they were gated as CD8+CD4-CCR7+CD45RA+. This clonotype originated in a human donor in good health. Some libraries in this study had Jurkat cell RNA spiked in. The sequenced material came from naive CD8+ T cells from blood, with Jurkat cell RNA spiked in. Subset indicated: FACS-sorted CD8+CD4-CCR7+CD45RA+ naive T cells.

DNA for the CDR3: TGTGCCAGCAGCTTAGCTAGCGCACCTAGCACAGATACGCAGTATTTT. Protein product: CASSLASAPSTDTQYF. The chain links TRBV7-9 to TRBJ2-3, with a tentative D call TRBD2 (5 bases). Germline CDR1 is SEHNR and CDR2 is FQNEAQ (reference sequence). Trimming pared 0 bases from V and 0 bases from J, leaving 10 bases between. The length of the CDR3 is 16 residues.